The rows below give T cell receptor beta chains drawn from one sample of a study of regulatory T cells in long-lasting Graves disease. TCRdb re-called the multiplex PCR reads with MiXCR, one entry per CDR3 protein. This table holds about half a million distinct CDR3 sequences, 20% to 25% found once. The specimen was peripheral blood mononuclear cells (PBMCs), collected when the disease was refractory, from a patient treated with antithyroid drugs. The receptors were sampled from a female donor with Graves disease. The CDR3 runs from the conserved cysteine through the conserved F or W. Each record gives: clone size, J gene, V gene, D gene, CDR3 protein, CDR3 DNA. D genes are given only for firm matches. Size tells how often a clone was seen (once, few, many) or the class of an expanded clone, and some rows leave it out.

many	TRBJ1-5	TRBV28	TRBD1	CASSPTGQGGQPQHF	TGTGCCAGCAGTCCCACCGGACAGGGAGGCCAGCCCCAGCATTTT
NA	TRBJ1-1	TRBV27	TRBD1	CASVSTGTHMLMNTEAFF	TGTGCCAGCGTATCGACAGGGACCCACATGCTGATGAACACTGAAGCTTTCTTT
many	TRBJ2-2	TRBV12-3/TRBV12-4	NA	CASSPTVRELFF	TGTGCCAGCAGTCCAACTGTGAGGGAGCTGTTTTTT
NA	TRBJ1-2	TRBV7-9	TRBD1	CASSSASGTGGNYGYTF	TGTGCCAGCAGTTCTGCTTCCGGGACAGGGGGTAACTATGGCTACACCTTC
many	TRBJ1-2	TRBV28	NA	CASSRNRAGYTF	TGTGCCAGCAGTAGGAACAGGGCTGGCTACACCTTC
many	TRBJ2-5	TRBV7-2	TRBD2	CASTLSLLAGGGETQYF	TGTGCCAGCACGCTAAGCTTACTAGCGGGGGGGGGAGAGACCCAGTACTTC
many	TRBJ2-7	TRBV12-3/TRBV12-4	TRBD1	CASSPDNRGSEQYF	TGTGCCAGCAGTCCAGACAACAGGGGATCCGAGCAGTACTTC
many	TRBJ1-2	TRBV29-1	NA	CSVEPNWTGGYTF	TGCAGCGTTGAACCCAACTGGACGGGCGGCTACACCTTC
many	TRBJ1-4	TRBV29-1	NA	CSVGAREGEKLFF	TGCAGCGTTGGGGCACGGGAGGGTGAAAAACTGTTTTTT
many	TRBJ2-2	TRBV20-1	NA	CSARDHETGELFF	TGCAGTGCTAGAGATCATGAAACCGGGGAGCTGTTTTTT
NA	TRBJ2-7	TRBV5-1	NA	CASSLGLVGHGEQYF	TGCGCCAGCAGCTTGGGACTAGTTGGGCATGGCGAGCAGTACTTC
few	TRBJ1-6	TRBV20-1	NA	CSAREQTDSPLHF	TGCAGTGCTAGAGAACAAACGGATTCACCCCTCCACTTT
few	TRBJ2-1	TRBV6-1	NA	CASSIGGAGGVNEQFF	TGTGCCAGCAGCATTGGGGGGGCAGGGGGCGTGAATGAGCAGTTCTTC
NA	TRBJ2-7	TRBV10-3	NA	CASTGERGYEQYF	TGTGCCTCGACGGGGGAGAGGGGCTACGAGCAGTACTTC
many	TRBJ2-7	TRBV7-2	NA	CASSLGVPGEQYF	TGTGCCAGCAGCTTAGGGGTACCGGGGGAGCAGTACTTC
many	TRBJ1-1	TRBV28	NA	CASSPIDRLNTEAFF	TGTGCCAGCAGCCCTATCGACAGGCTGAACACTGAAGCTTTCTTT
few	TRBJ2-5	TRBV7-9	NA	CASSAPLVAGHRETQYF	TGTGCCAGCAGCGCCCCCCTCGTGGCAGGGCATCGAGAGACCCAGTACTTC
many	TRBJ2-5	TRBV7-2	NA	CASSLAGFTETQYF	TGTGCCAGCAGCTTAGCGGGTTTTACGGAGACCCAGTACTTC
few	TRBJ2-5	TRBV25-1	NA	CASSESRGRFGTQYF	TGTGCCAGCAGTGAATCCAGGGGTAGATTCGGGACCCAGTACTTC
many	TRBJ2-7	TRBV15	TRBD2	CATSSSWGTSGRSSYEQYF	TGTGCCACCAGCAGTAGCTGGGGGACTAGCGGGAGGAGCTCCTACGAGCAGTACTTC
few	TRBJ1-6	TRBV19	NA	CASSIGGGSDSPLHF	TGTGCCAGTAGTATAGGAGGGGGAAGCGATTCACCCCTCCACTTT
NA	TRBJ2-2	TRBV24-1	NA	CATSDLRQGNTGELFF	TGTGCCACCAGTGATTTAAGGCAGGGAAACACCGGGGAGCTGTTTTTT
many	TRBJ2-5	TRBV10-3	TRBD1	CAISETGEGAGETQYF	TGTGCCATCAGTGAAACCGGAGAGGGGGCGGGAGAGACCCAGTACTTC
few	TRBJ1-1	TRBV5-4	NA	CASSSDRSTEAFF	TGTGCCAGCAGCTCTGACAGGAGCACTGAAGCTTTCTTT
NA	TRBJ2-1	TRBV6-1	TRBD2	CASSFAAGIYNEQFF	TGTGCCAGCAGCTTCGCAGCGGGGATATACAATGAGCAGTTCTTC
NA	TRBJ2-5	TRBV9	NA	CASSVEGGAWEETQYF	TGTGCCAGCAGCGTAGAGGGGGGCGCGTGGGAAGAGACCCAGTACTTC
few	TRBJ2-7	TRBV14	NA	CASSQDMWGEQYF	TGTGCCAGCAGCCAAGATATGTGGGGCGAGCAGTACTTC
few	TRBJ2-3	TRBV2	TRBD1	CASTSYRGTDTQYF	TGTGCCAGCACCTCCTACAGGGGTACAGATACGCAGTATTTT
many	TRBJ1-2	TRBV7-2	TRBD1	CASSLGTGVGGYTF	TGTGCCAGCAGCTTAGGGACAGGAGTAGGAGGCTACACCTTC